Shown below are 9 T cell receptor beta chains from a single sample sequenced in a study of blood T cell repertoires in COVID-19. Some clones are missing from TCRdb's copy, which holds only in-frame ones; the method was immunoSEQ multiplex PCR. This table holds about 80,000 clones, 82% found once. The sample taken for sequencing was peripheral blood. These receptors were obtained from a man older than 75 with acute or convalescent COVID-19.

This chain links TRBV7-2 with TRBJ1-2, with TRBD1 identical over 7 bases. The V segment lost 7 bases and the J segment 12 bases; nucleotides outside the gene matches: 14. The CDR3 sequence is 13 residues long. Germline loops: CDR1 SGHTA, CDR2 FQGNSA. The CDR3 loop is CASKRFIDRDHTF. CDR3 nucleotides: TGTGCCAGCAAAAGATTTATAGACAGGGACCACACCTTC. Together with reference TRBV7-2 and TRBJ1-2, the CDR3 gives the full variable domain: GAGVSQSPSNKVTEKGKDVELRCDPISGHTALYWYRQSLGQGLEFLIYFQGNSAPDKSGLPSDRFSAERTGGSVSTLTIQRTQQEDSAVYLCASKRFIDRDHTFGSGTRLTVV.

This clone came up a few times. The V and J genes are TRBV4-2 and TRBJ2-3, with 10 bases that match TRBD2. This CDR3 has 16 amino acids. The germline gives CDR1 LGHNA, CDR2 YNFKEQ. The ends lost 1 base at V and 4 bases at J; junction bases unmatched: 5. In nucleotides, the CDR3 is TGTGCCAGCAGCCAAGCCAGCGGGGGGGCGGCAGATACGCAGTATTTT. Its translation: CASSQASGGAADTQYF.

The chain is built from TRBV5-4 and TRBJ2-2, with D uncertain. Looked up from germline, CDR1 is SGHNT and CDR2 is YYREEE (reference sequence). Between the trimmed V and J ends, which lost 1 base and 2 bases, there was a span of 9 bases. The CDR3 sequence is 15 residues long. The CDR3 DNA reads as TGTGCCAGCAGCTTGAGTGCGGCTAACACCGGGGAGCTGTTTTTT. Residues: CASSLSAANTGELFF.

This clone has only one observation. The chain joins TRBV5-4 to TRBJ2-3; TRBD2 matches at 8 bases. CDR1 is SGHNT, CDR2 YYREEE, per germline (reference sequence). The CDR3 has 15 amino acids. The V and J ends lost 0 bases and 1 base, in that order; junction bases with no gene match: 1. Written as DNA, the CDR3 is TGTGCCAGCAGCTTGGCAGCGGGGGGCACAGATACGCAGTATTTT. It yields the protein CASSLAAGGTDTQYF. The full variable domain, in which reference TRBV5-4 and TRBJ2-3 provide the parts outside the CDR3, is ETGVTQSPTHLIKTRGQQVTLRCSSQSGHNTVSWYQQALGQGPQFIFQYYREEENGRGNFPPRFSGLQFPNYSSELNVNALELDDSALYLCASSLAAGGTDTQYFGPGTRLTVL.

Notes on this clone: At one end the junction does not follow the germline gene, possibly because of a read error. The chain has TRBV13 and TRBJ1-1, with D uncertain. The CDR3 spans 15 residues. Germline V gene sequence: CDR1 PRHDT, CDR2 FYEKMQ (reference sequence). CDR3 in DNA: TGTGCCAGCAGCTTAGGGTCAGAGGATTACACTGAAGTTTTCTTT. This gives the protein CASSLGSEDYTEVFF.

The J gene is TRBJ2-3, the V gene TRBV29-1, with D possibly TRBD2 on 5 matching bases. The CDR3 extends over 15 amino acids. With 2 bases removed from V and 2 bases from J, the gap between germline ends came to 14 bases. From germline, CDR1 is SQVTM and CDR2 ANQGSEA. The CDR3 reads CSVEQARGTTDTQYF. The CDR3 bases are TGCAGCGTTGAACAAGCCCGGGGAACCACAGATACGCAGTATTTT.

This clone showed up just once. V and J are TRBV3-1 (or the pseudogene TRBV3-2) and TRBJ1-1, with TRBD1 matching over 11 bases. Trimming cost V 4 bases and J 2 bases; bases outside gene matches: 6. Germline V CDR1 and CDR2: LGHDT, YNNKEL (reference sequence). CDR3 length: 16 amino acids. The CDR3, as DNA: TGTGCCAGCAGCCCTCGGACAGGGGGCATAAACACTGAAGCTTTCTTT. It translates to CASSPRTGGINTEAFF.

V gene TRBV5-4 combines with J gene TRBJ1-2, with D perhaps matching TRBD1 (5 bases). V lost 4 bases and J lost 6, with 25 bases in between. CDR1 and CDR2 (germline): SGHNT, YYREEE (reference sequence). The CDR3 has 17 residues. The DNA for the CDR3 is TGTGCCAGCAGCGGCGGGGGTCGAGGCCCACGGCACGATGGCTACACCTTC. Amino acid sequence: CASSGGGRGPRHDGYTF.

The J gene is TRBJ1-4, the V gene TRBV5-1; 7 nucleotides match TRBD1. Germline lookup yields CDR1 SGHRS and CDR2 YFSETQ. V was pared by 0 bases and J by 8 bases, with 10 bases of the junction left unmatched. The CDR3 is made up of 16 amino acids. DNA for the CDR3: TGCGCCAGCAGCTTGGAGGGGGCAGCGGTGTGGGAAAAACTGTTTTTT. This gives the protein CASSLEGAAVWEKLFF.